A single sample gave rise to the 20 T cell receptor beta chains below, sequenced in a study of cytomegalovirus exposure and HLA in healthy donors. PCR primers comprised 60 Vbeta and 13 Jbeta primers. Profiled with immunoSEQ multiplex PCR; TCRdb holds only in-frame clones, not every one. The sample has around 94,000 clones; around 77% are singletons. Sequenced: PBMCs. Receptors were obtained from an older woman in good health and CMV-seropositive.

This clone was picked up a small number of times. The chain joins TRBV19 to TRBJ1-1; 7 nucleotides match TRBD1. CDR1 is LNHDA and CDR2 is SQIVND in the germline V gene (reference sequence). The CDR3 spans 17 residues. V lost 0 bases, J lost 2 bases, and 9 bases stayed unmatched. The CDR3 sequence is CASSIERGGTANTEAFF. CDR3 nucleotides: TGTGCCAGTAGTATAGAAAGGGGCGGGACAGCAAACACTGAAGCTTTCTTT.

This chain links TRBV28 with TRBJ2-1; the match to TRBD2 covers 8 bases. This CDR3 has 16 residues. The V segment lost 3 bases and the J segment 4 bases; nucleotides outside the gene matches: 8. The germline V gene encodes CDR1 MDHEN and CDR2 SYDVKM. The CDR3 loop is CASSFGVAGYYNEQFF. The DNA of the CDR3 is TGTGCCAGCAGTTTTGGGGTAGCGGGATATTACAATGAGCAGTTCTTC. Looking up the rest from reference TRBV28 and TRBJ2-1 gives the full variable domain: DVKVTQSSRYLVKRTGEKVFLECVQDMDHENMFWYRQDPGLGLRLIYFSYDVKMKEKGDIPEGYSVSREKKERFSLILESASTNQTSMYLCASSFGVAGYYNEQFFGPGTRLTVL.

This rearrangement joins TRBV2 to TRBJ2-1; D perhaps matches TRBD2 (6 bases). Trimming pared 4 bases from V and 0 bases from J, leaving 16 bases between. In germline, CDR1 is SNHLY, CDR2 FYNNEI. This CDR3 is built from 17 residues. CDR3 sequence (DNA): TGTGCCAGCAGTGGTGGGTCGGGAGCGAGCTCCTACAATGAGCAGTTCTTC. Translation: CASSGGSGASSYNEQFF.

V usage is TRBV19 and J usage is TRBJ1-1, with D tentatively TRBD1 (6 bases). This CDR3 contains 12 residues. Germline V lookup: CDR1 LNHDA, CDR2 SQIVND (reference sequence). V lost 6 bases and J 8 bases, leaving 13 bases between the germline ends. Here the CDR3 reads CASSDRIYEAFF. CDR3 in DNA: TGTGCCAGTAGCGACAGGATATACGAAGCTTTCTTT.

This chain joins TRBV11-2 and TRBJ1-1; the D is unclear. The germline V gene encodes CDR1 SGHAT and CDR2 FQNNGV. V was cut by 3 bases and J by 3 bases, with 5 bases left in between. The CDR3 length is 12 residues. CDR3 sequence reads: CASSFEHTEAFF. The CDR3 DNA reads TGTGCCAGCAGCTTTGAGCACACTGAAGCTTTCTTT.

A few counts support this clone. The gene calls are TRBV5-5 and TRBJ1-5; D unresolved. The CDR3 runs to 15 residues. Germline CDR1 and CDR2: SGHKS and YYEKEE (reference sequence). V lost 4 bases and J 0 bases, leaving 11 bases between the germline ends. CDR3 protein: CASSLGEDSNQPQHF. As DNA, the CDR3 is TGTGCCAGCAGCCTAGGCGAGGATAGCAATCAGCCCCAGCATTTT.

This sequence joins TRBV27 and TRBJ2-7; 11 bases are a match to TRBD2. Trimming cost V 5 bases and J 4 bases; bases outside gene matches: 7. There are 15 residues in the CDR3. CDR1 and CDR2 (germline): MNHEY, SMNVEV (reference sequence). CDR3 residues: CASSVGTSGNYEQYF. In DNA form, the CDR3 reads TGTGCCAGCAGTGTGGGGACTAGCGGAAATTACGAGCAGTACTTC.

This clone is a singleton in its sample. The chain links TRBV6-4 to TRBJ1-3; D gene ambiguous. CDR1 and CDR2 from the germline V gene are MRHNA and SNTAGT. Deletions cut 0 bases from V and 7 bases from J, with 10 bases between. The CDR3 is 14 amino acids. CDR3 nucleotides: TGTGCCAGCAGTGACTCGATAGAATCTAACACCATATATTTT. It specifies CASSDSIESNTIYF.

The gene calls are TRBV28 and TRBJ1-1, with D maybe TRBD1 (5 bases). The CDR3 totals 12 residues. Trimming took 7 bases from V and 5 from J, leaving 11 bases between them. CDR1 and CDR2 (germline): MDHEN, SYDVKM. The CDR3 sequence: CASNKGLTEAFF. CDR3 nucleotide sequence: TGTGCCAGCAATAAGGGGCTAACTGAAGCTTTCTTT. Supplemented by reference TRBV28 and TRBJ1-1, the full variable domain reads DVKVTQSSRYLVKRTGEKVFLECVQDMDHENMFWYRQDPGLGLRLIYFSYDVKMKEKGDIPEGYSVSREKKERFSLILESASTNQTSMYLCASNKGLTEAFFGQGTRLTVV.

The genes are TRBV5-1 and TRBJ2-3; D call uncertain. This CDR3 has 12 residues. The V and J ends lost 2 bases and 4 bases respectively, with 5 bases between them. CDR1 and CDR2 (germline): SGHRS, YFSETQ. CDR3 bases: TGCGCCAGCAGCTTTATCTCAGATACGCAGTATTTT. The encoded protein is CASSFISDTQYF.

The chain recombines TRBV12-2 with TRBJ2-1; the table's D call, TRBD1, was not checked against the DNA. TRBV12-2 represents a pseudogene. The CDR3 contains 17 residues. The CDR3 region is CASRHSQGLRTGNEQFF. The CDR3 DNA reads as TGTGCAAGTCGCCACTCACAGGGGCTTAGGACTGGCAATGAGCAGTTCTTC.

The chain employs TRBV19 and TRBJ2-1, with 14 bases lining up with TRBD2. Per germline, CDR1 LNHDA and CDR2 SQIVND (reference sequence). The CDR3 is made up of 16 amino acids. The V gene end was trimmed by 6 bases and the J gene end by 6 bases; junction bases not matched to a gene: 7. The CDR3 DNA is TGTGCCAGTAGGACTAGCGGGAGGGCCATCTTCAATGAGCAGTTCTTC. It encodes CASRTSGRAIFNEQFF.

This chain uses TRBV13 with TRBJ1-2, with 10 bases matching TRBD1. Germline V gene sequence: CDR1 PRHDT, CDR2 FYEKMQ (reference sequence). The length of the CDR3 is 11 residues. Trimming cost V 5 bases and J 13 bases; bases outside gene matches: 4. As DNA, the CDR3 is TGTGCCAGCAGCGACAGGGGGCGCGGCACCTTC. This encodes CASSDRGRGTF. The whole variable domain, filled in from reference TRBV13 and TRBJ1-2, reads AAGVIQSPRHLIKEKRETATLKCYPIPRHDTVYWYQQGPGQDPQFLISFYEKMQSDKGSIPDRFSAQQFSDYHSELNMSSLELGDSALYFCASSDRGRGTFGSGTRLTVV.

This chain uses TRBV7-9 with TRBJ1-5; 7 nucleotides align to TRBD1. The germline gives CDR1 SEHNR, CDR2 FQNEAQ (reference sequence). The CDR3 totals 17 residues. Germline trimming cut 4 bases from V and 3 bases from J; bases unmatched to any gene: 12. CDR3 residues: CASSSSWTGQFNQPQHF. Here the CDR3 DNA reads TGTGCCAGCAGCTCCTCTTGGACAGGCCAATTCAATCAGCCCCAGCATTTT.

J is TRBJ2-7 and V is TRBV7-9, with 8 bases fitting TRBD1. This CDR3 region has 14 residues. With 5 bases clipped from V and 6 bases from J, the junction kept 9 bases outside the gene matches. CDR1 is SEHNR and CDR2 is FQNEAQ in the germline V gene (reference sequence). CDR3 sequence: CASSPGTGTGEQYF. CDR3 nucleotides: TGTGCCAGCAGCCCCGGGACAGGTACAGGCGAGCAGTACTTC.

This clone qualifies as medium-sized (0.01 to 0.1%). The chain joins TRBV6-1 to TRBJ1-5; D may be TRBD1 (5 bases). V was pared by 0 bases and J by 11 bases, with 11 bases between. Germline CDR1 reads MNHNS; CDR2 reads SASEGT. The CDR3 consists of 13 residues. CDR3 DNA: TGTGCCAGCAGTGAAGCGAGTCAGGGAACCCAGCATTTT. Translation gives CASSEASQGTQHF.

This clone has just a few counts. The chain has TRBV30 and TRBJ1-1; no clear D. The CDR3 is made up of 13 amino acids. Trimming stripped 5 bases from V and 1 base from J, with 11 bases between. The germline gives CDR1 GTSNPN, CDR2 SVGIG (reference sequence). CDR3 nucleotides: TGTGCCTGGGGCCTGGCCTCGAACACTGAAGCTTTCTTT. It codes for CAWGLASNTEAFF. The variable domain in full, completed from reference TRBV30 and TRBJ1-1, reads SQTIHQWPATLVQPVGSPLSLECTVEGTSNPNLYWYRQAAGRGLQLLFYSVGIGQISSEVPQNLSASRPQDRQFILSSKKLLLSDSGFYLCAWGLASNTEAFFGQGTRLTVV.

The CDR3 loop reads CASAGGLRYNEQFF. CDR3 nucleotide sequence: TGTGCCAGCGCTGGCGGGTTACGCTACAATGAGCAGTTCTTC. V usage is TRBV28 and J usage is TRBJ2-1; possibly TRBD2 for D (5 bases). Trimming stripped 8 bases from V and 3 bases from J, with 14 bases between. This CDR3 region has 14 residues. CDR1 MDHEN and CDR2 SYDVKM come from the germline V gene.

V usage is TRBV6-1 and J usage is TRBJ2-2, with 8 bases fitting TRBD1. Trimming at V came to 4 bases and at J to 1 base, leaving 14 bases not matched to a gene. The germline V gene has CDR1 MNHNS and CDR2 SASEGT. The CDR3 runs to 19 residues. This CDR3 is CASSASGQGRTRNTGELFF. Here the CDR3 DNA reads TGTGCCAGCAGTGCCTCTGGACAGGGCCGCACTCGGAACACCGGGGAGCTGTTTTTT.

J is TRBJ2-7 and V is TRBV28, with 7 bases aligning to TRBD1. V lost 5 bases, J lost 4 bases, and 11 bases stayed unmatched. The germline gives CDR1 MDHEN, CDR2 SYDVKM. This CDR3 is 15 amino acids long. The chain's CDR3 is CASSGGKGAVYEQYF. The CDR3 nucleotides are TGTGCCAGCAGTGGGGGAAAGGGGGCGGTTTACGAGCAGTACTTC. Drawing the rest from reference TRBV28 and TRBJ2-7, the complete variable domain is DVKVTQSSRYLVKRTGEKVFLECVQDMDHENMFWYRQDPGLGLRLIYFSYDVKMKEKGDIPEGYSVSREKKERFSLILESASTNQTSMYLCASSGGKGAVYEQYFGPGTRLTVT.